The 17 T cell receptor beta chains presented below share a single source sample, sequenced in a study of cytomegalovirus exposure and HLA in healthy donors. The PCR employed 60 Vbeta primers together with 13 Jbeta primers. Measured with immunoSEQ multiplex PCR; TCRdb has only the in-frame clones, and not every one. This table lists about 62,000 clones. The sequencing input was PBMCs. The receptors come from a man aged 30 to 39 in good health and CMV-seropositive.

V gene TRBV6-1 combines with J gene TRBJ1-3; TRBD1 aligns across 8 bases. Germline V gene sequence: CDR1 MNHNS, CDR2 SASEGT. V trimming: 6 bases; J trimming: 5 bases; junction bases outside the gene matches: 9. The CDR3 is 15 residues long. The CDR3 coding sequence is TGTGCCAGCAGCGAACCCCAGGGGGCGAGAAACACCATATATTTT. As protein: CASSEPQGARNTIYF.

CDR3 in DNA: TGTGCCAGCAGCTTAGAGGGCGTCACTGAAGCTTTCTTT. Its translation is CASSLEGVTEAFF. The rearrangement joins TRBV11-3 to TRBJ1-1; D gene ambiguous. Germline loops: CDR1 SGHNT, CDR2 YENEEA. This CDR3 is built from 13 residues. V was shortened by 0 bases and J by 4 bases, with 6 bases between the two germline ends.

The chain employs TRBV11-3 and TRBJ1-1; maybe TRBD1 (6 bases). CDR3 length: 13 amino acids. The V end was cut by 3 bases, the J end by 5 bases, with 10 bases between. CDR1 is SGHNT, CDR2 YENEEA, per germline. In DNA, the CDR3 is TGTGCCAGCAGCTTGCAGGGGTTGACTGAAGCTTTCTTT. Protein: CASSLQGLTEAFF.

The V call is TRBV5-1, the J call TRBJ2-3; TRBD1 aligns across 8 bases. Looked up from germline, CDR1 is SGHRS and CDR2 is YFSETQ. With V trimmed by 0 bases and J by 2 bases, 5 bases remained unmatched. The CDR3 has 16 residues. CDR3: CASSLGTGKITDTQYF. CDR3 bases: TGCGCCAGCAGCTTGGGGACAGGGAAGATCACAGATACGCAGTATTTT.

The chain employs TRBV5-6 and TRBJ1-5; tentatively, D is TRBD1 (5 bases). Germline CDR1 SGHDT, CDR2 YYEEEE. The CDR3 totals 15 residues. Between the trimmed V and J ends, which lost 2 bases and 2 bases, there was a span of 11 bases. The CDR3 spells CASSFGRGGNQPQHF. CDR3 nucleotides: TGTGCCAGCAGCTTCGGGAGGGGCGGCAATCAGCCCCAGCATTTT.

This chain connects TRBV6-1 to TRBJ1-4, with 10 bases matching TRBD1. The CDR3 has 14 residues. Germline-derived CDR1 and CDR2 are MNHNS and SASEGT. V lost 5 bases, J lost 9 bases, and 6 bases stayed unmatched. CDR3 coding DNA: TGTGCCAGCAGTTCCGACAGGGGGCGCAAAAAACTGTTTTTT. It encodes CASSSDRGRKKLFF.

In regard to this clone: Its ends do not fully match the called genes, so a read error is possible. The chain joins TRBV7-7 to TRBJ2-2, with 7 bases matching TRBD1. The CDR3 totals 13 residues. Germline V gene sequence: CDR1 SSHAT, CDR2 FNYEAQ (reference sequence). In DNA, the CDR3 is TGTGCTAGCAGACAGGGGAACACCGGGGAGCTGTTTTTT. This codes for CASRQGNTGELFF.

The rearrangement joins TRBV10-3 to TRBJ2-3; D unclear. The germline CDR1 and CDR2 sequences are ENHRY and SYGVKD. V lost 5 bases and J 2 bases, leaving 20 bases between the germline ends. CDR3 length: 17 amino acids. In nucleotides, the CDR3 is TGTGCCATCAGTAAAAACCTTCAGAGCAGGCTCACAGATACGCAGTATTTT. Protein sequence: CAISKNLQSRLTDTQYF.

V is TRBV7-2 and J is TRBJ2-1; D uncertain. The CDR3 contains 13 residues. Trimming stripped 3 bases from V and 4 bases from J, with 7 bases between. The germline V gene has CDR1 SGHTA and CDR2 FQGNSA. CDR3 sequence reads: CASSFSGYNEQFF. The CDR3 coding sequence is TGTGCCAGCAGCTTTTCAGGATACAATGAGCAGTTCTTC.

About this clone itself: One end of the junction varies from germline; a read error may be responsible. The chain uses TRBV7-8 and TRBJ2-1; 7 bases fit TRBD2. Looked up from germline, CDR1 is SGHVS and CDR2 is FQNEAQ. CDR3 length equals 16 residues. CDR3 coding DNA: TGTGCCAGCAGCACCCGGGACTATGGCTCCGACAATGAGCAGTTCTTC. It is translated as CASSTRDYGSDNEQFF.

The chain couples TRBV5-1 to TRBJ1-1, with D possibly TRBD1 on 5 matching bases. Trimming removed 1 base at V and 6 bases at J, with 19 bases between. This CDR3 region has 16 residues. Germline V gives CDR1 SGHRS, CDR2 YFSETQ. The CDR3 coding sequence is TGCGCCAGCAGCTTGTTGTATGAGGCAGGGAATCCTGAAGCTTTCTTT. This gives the protein CASSLLYEAGNPEAFF.

The J gene is TRBJ1-6, the V gene TRBV30, with 8 bases identical to TRBD1. The V and J ends lost 3 bases and 8 bases, in that order; junction bases with no gene match: 9. The length of the CDR3 is 15 residues. Per the germline V gene, CDR1 is GTSNPN and CDR2 is SVGIG (reference sequence). CDR3 sequence reads: CAWSTGQGGDSPLHF. CDR3 DNA sequence: TGTGCCTGGAGCACAGGACAGGGCGGGGATTCACCCCTCCACTTT.

The J gene is TRBJ2-1, the V gene TRBV13; a possible D gene is TRBD2 (5 bases). The CDR3 has 16 residues. Germline assignment: CDR1 PRHDT and CDR2 FYEKMQ (reference sequence). V was clipped by 5 bases and J by 7 bases, with 21 bases between them. The CDR3 nucleotides are TGTGCCAGCAGCCGGACCGGGGAACCTATACCTAATGAGCAGTTCTTC. It encodes CASSRTGEPIPNEQFF. Looking up the rest from reference TRBV13 and TRBJ2-1 gives the full variable domain: AAGVIQSPRHLIKEKRETATLKCYPIPRHDTVYWYQQGPGQDPQFLISFYEKMQSDKGSIPDRFSAQQFSDYHSELNMSSLELGDSALYFCASSRTGEPIPNEQFFGPGTRLTVL.

Details on this clone: At the DNA level, this CDR3 is encoded by other sequences in the same sample as well. The chain links TRBV13 to TRBJ2-7; unclear D gene. V was shortened by 3 bases and J by 5 bases, with 5 bases between the two germline ends. Germline CDR1 and CDR2: PRHDT and FYEKMQ (reference sequence). CDR3 size: 11 residues. The CDR3: CASSLADEQYF. The CDR3 bases are TGTGCCAGCAGCTTGGCCGACGAGCAGTACTTC.

This chain uses TRBV7-3 with TRBJ2-1, with 9 bases lining up with TRBD1. Trimming removed 1 base from V and 10 bases from J; junction bases left unmatched: 8. CDR1 SGHTA and CDR2 FQGTGA come from the germline V gene. The CDR3 has 15 amino acids. CDR3 residues: CASSLSGTGWNEQFF. CDR3 nucleotides: TGTGCCAGCAGCTTAAGTGGGACAGGGTGGAACGAGCAGTTCTTC.

The V gene is TRBV5-1, the J gene TRBJ2-1; 8 bases agree with TRBD2. The CDR3 consists of 18 residues. J was trimmed by 4 bases and V by 4 bases; bases with no gene match: 16. In germline, CDR1 is SGHRS, CDR2 YFSETQ. CDR3 amino acids: CASSLGTRETTEYNEQFF. The CDR3 DNA is TGCGCCAGCAGCCTCGGGACTAGAGAGACCACGGAATACAATGAGCAGTTCTTC.

The rearrangement uses TRBV6-5 and TRBJ2-3; D is perhaps TRBD1 (5 bases). This CDR3 contains 12 residues. The germline V gene has CDR1 MNHEY and CDR2 SVGAGI. V dropped 6 bases and J dropped 6 bases, with 10 bases sitting between them. The CDR3 DNA follows: TGTGCCAGCAGAAAAGGGGCCGATACGCAGTATTTT. It is translated as CASRKGADTQYF.